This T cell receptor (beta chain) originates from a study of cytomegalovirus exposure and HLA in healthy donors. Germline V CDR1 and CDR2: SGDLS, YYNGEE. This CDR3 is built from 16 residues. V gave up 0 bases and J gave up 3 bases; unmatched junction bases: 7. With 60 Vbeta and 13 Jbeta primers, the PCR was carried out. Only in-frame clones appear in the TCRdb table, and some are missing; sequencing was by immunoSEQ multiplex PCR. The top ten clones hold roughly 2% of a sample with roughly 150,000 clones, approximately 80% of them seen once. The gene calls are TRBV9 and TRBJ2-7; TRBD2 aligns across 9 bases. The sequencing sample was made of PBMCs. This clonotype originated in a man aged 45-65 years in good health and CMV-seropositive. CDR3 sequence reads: CASSVARVAGVYEQYF. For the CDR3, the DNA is TGTGCCAGCAGCGTAGCTCGGGTAGCGGGGGTCTACGAGCAGTACTTC. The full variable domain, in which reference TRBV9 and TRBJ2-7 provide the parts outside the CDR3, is DSGVTQTPKHLITATGQRVTLRCSPRSGDLSVYWYQQSLDQGLQFLIQYYNGEERAKGNILERFSAQQFPDLHSELNLSSLELGDSALYFCASSVARVAGVYEQYFGPGTRLTVT.